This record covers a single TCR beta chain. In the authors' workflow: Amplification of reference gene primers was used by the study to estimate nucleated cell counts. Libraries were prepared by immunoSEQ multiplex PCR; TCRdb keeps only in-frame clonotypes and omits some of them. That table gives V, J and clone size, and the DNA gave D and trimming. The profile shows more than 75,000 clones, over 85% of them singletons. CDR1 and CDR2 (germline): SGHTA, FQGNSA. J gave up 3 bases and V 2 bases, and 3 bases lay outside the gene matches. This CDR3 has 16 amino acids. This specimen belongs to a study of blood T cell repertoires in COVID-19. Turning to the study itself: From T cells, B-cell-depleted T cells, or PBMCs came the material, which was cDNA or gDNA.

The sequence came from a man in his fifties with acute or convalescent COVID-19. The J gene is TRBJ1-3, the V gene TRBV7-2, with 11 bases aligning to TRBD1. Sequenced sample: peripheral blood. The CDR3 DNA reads TGTGCCAGCAGCTTAACCGGGACAGGGGGTGGAAACACCATATATTTT. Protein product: CASSLTGTGGGNTIYF. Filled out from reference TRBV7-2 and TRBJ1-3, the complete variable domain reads GAGVSQSPSNKVTEKGKDVELRCDPISGHTALYWYRQSLGQGLEFLIYFQGNSAPDKSGLPSDRFSAERTGGSVSTLTIQRTQQEDSAVYLCASSLTGTGGGNTIYFGEGSWLTVV.